One sample yielded the 4 T cell receptor beta chains listed below, sequenced in a study of shared clonotypes between healthy human individuals. In the naive CD8 group, cells lacked CD45RO and were positively selected for CCR7, so terminally differentiated effector memory CD45RA+ cells were left out. Clones were sequenced by immunoSEQ multiplex PCR, and TCRdb holds only the in-frame ones, with some missing. This sample has some 2,100,000 clones, with 90% to 95% found just once. Sequenced: naive CD8+ T cells from PBMCs. Source of these receptors: a man aged 18 to 29 in good health. Some clones in this sample may be carry-over from other donors' samples.

The V and J genes are TRBV28 and TRBJ1-5; TRBD1 aligns across 9 bases. Looked up from germline, CDR1 is MDHEN and CDR2 is SYDVKM. V dropped 6 bases and J dropped 6; count of bases not matched to a gene: 6. The CDR3 is 14 residues long. The CDR3 nucleotides read TGTGCCAGCAGCTGGGACAGGGCGGCTCAGCCCCAGCATTTT. It translates to CASSWDRAAQPQHF.

This clone appeared a single time. The rearrangement uses TRBV25-1 and TRBJ1-5; D uncertain. V shed 1 base and J shed 10 bases, with 11 bases lying between them. Germline V gene sequence: CDR1 MGHDK, CDR2 SYGVNS. This CDR3 is 13 amino acids long. The CDR3 DNA is TGTGCCAGCAGTGAATTTAACTCCGGACCCCAGCATTTT. Translating it yields CASSEFNSGPQHF.

This clone was recorded once. This chain joins TRBV10-3 and TRBJ1-1, with 9 bases aligning to TRBD1. The germline V gene has CDR1 ENHRY and CDR2 SYGVKD. The trim removed 5 bases at V and 6 bases at J, leaving 7 bases unmatched. The CDR3 is 14 residues long. In DNA, the CDR3 is TGTGCCATCAGTTTCGACAGGGGGAGTTCTGAAGCTTTCTTT. It yields the protein CAISFDRGSSEAFF.

The V gene is TRBV7-9, the J gene TRBJ2-7; D unclear. Per germline, CDR1 SEHNR and CDR2 FQNEAQ (reference sequence). This CDR3 is built from 15 residues. The germline V and J ends were trimmed by 5 bases and 5 bases, with 19 bases remaining between them. The CDR3: CASSVSRPSLDEQYF. CDR3 nucleotides: TGTGCCAGCAGCGTATCGAGGCCTTCCTTGGACGAGCAGTACTTC.